Below, one T cell receptor beta chain is given with its context. This likely traces to a read error, being one base from a far larger clone. In this CDR3 the conserved last residue, phenylalanine or tryptophan, is missing, so a read error is likely. Time point defined: after trial treatment. Documented treatment: LDRT plus nivolumab, ipilimumab, low-dose cyclophosphamide and aspirin (RACIN trial). The source of the sample is a study of low-dose radiotherapy and immunotherapy resistance in tumors. About the research overall: A total of 6.5 Gy was given to Cohort 1 as 0.5 Gy per fraction every 2 weeks. Every six weeks patients received intravenous ipilimumab 1 mg/kg, and every two weeks they received intravenous nivolumab 240 mg.

TRAV and TRBV primers primed cDNA for both TCRalpha and TCRbeta. TCR amplification used 20 PCR cycles, a constant-region primer and a V-primer adapter. TCRdb itself ran the reads through MiXCR, one entry per CDR3 protein. The sample contains around 100,000 distinct CDR3 sequences, around 21% of which appear only once. Sequencing used PBMCs, obtained after low-dose radiotherapy plus immunotherapy. The clonotype was recovered from a male donor with prostate cancer.

In DNA form, the CDR3 reads TGTGCCAGCAGTTACCGAGATACGCAGTATTAT. Translated, it gives CASSYRDTQYY. The chain carries TRBV6-6 and TRBJ2-3; D unclear. With 2 bases removed from V and 5 bases from J, the gap between germline ends came to 2 bases. Germline loops: CDR1 MNHNY, CDR2 SVGAGI (reference sequence). The CDR3 is made up of 11 amino acids.